This T cell receptor beta chain was recorded in a study of control samples from healthy donors and cancer patients. The CDR3 runs 15 residues. Germline V gives CDR1 MNHEY, CDR2 SVGAGI. V dropped 6 bases and J dropped 10 bases, with 22 bases sitting between them. The method was immunoSEQ multiplex PCR; TCRdb's version includes in-frame clones alone and lacks a portion of them. In the table there are roughly 160,000 clones, about 95% of which are singletons. The chain combines TRBV6-5 with TRBJ1-5, with D maybe TRBD1 (6 bases). This TCR was sampled from a man in his sixties with colorectal cancer. Sequenced input: PBMCs. For the CDR3, the DNA is TGTGCCAGCAGCCGCAAGTCAGGGGCCCATCTCCCCCAGCATTTT. This sequence encodes CASSRKSGAHLPQHF.